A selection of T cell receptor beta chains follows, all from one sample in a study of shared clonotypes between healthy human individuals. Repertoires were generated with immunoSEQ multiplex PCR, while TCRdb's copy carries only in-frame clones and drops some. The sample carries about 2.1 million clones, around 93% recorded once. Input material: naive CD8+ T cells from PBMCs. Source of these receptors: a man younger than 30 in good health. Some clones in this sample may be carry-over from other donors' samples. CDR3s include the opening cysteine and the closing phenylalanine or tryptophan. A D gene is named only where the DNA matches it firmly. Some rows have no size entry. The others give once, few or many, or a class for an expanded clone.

DNA: TGTGCCAGCAGTTCCTTGACAGGCCTGCCGATTCTTTATGGCTACACCTTC
CDR3: CASSSLTGLPILYGYTF
size: -
D: -
V: TRBV27
J: TRBJ1-2

DNA: TGTGCCAGCAGTTACCGGCAGGGATCAGCCTACGAGCAGTACTTC
CDR3: CASSYRQGSAYEQYF
size: -
D: -
V: TRBV6-5
J: TRBJ2-7

DNA: TGCGCCAGCAGCCAACCTTGGACGAGCACAACCTACGAGCAGTACTTC
CDR3: CASSQPWTSTTYEQYF
size: -
D: -
V: TRBV4-1
J: TRBJ2-7

DNA: TGTGCCAGTAGTATTACAGCGGGAGCAATTTTCTATGAGCAGTTCTTC
CDR3: CASSITAGAIFYEQFF
size: once
D: TRBD2
V: TRBV19
J: TRBJ2-1

DNA: TGTGCCAGCAGCAAAAATGGGGGCACACAGTCCTTC
CDR3: CASSKNGGTQSF
size: -
D: -
V: TRBV9
J: TRBJ2-7

DNA: TGTGCCAGCAGTCGTCGAGTGGGGCGGCCAGAGACCCAGTACTTC
CDR3: CASSRRVGRPETQYF
size: -
D: -
V: TRBV6-5
J: TRBJ2-5

DNA: TGTGCCAGCAGTTGGGAATTGAACACTGAAGCTTTCTTT
CDR3: CASSWELNTEAFF
size: few
D: -
V: TRBV6-6
J: TRBJ1-1

DNA: TGCAGCGCCTTGGACAGCTATGGCTACACCTTC
CDR3: CSALDSYGYTF
size: -
D: -
V: TRBV29-1
J: TRBJ1-2

DNA: TGTGCCGCAGGCGCGGGACGGACCTACAATGAGCAGTTCTTC
CDR3: CAAGAGRTYNEQFF
size: -
D: -
V: TRBV19
J: TRBJ2-1

DNA: TGTGCCAGCAGTCCCGAAGGGGACAGGCCAGAGGGTGAAAAACTGTTTTTT
CDR3: CASSPEGDRPEGEKLFF
size: -
D: TRBD1
V: TRBV28
J: TRBJ1-4

DNA: TGTGCCAGCAGTTTATCTTATGAAAAACTGTTTTTT
CDR3: CASSLSYEKLFF
size: -
D: -
V: TRBV27
J: TRBJ1-4

DNA: TGCGCCAGCAGTGAAGCCCGGGGGCCCAAAAGAAATGGCTACACCTTC
CDR3: CASSEARGPKRNGYTF
size: once
D: -
V: TRBV5-1
J: TRBJ1-2

DNA: TGTGCCAGTCGTGGAGGGTACTATGGCTACACCTTC
CDR3: CASRGGYYGYTF
size: -
D: -
V: TRBV19
J: TRBJ1-2

DNA: TGCGCCAGCGGCACCGGGACGGAAGAGACCCAGTACTTC
CDR3: CASGTGTEETQYF
size: -
D: -
V: TRBV5-1
J: TRBJ2-5

DNA: TGTGCCAGCAGCTCCCGTACGACTAGCGGGATGGGGGAGCAGTACTTC
CDR3: CASSSRTTSGMGEQYF
size: -
D: TRBD2
V: TRBV7-2
J: TRBJ2-7

DNA: TGTGCCAGCAGTAGGGACAGCCGGTACGGGTACACTGAAGCTTTCTTT
CDR3: CASSRDSRYGYTEAFF
size: -
D: TRBD1
V: TRBV27
J: TRBJ1-1

DNA: TGCGCCAGCAGCGCCGGACTAGCGGGAGGTCCCGGGGAGCTGTTTTTT
CDR3: CASSAGLAGGPGELFF
size: -
D: TRBD2
V: TRBV5-1
J: TRBJ2-2

DNA: TGCGCCAGCAGCTCAGGGGGACAGGGGAGATCTATCTGGCAGTTCTTC
CDR3: CASSSGGQGRSIWQFF
size: -
D: TRBD1
V: TRBV5-1
J: TRBJ2-1

DNA: TGTGCCAGCAGTGTGGACAGGGACCGCTATGGCTACACCTTC
CDR3: CASSVDRDRYGYTF
size: -
D: TRBD1
V: TRBV25-1
J: TRBJ1-2

DNA: TGTGCCAGTAGTCGCGCGGCGGGTTTCGTCGACGAGCAGTACTTC
CDR3: CASSRAAGFVDEQYF
size: -
D: -
V: TRBV19
J: TRBJ2-7

DNA: TGTGCCAGCAGCTTAGCTAGCGGGAAGGTTAATGAGCAGTTCTTC
CDR3: CASSLASGKVNEQFF
size: -
D: TRBD2
V: TRBV7-9
J: TRBJ2-1

DNA: TGTGCCACCAGCAGAGTTCCCTTTAATGAAAAACTGTTTTTT
CDR3: CATSRVPFNEKLFF
size: -
D: -
V: TRBV15
J: TRBJ1-4

DNA: TGCGCCAGCAGCTGGACGTCAGGGGAAGGGGGCTACACCTTC
CDR3: CASSWTSGEGGYTF
size: few
D: -
V: TRBV4-1
J: TRBJ1-2

DNA: TGCGCCAGCAGCCAAGATGCCGGGACTAGGGTGAACGAGCAGTACTTC
CDR3: CASSQDAGTRVNEQYF
size: -
D: TRBD2
V: TRBV4-1
J: TRBJ2-7

DNA: TGTGCCAGCAGCGTGAGCAGCCCGGGAGGTAGCGGGAGCCCCGGGGGTTCCTACAATGAGCAGTTCTTC
CDR3: CASSVSSPGGSGSPGGSYNEQFF
size: -
D: TRBD2
V: TRBV9
J: TRBJ2-1

DNA: TGTGCCAGCAGTTTGATTGGCAGGGGTAAATTTGAAGCTTTCTTT
CDR3: CASSLIGRGKFEAFF
size: once
D: -
V: TRBV27
J: TRBJ1-1

DNA: TGTGCCAGCAGCTTATTCAGTAGGGATGGCTACACCTTC
CDR3: CASSLFSRDGYTF
size: -
D: -
V: TRBV11-2
J: TRBJ1-2

DNA: TGTGCCAGCAGCCGGACACTAACCAATGAGCAGTTCTTC
CDR3: CASSRTLTNEQFF
size: -
D: -
V: TRBV7-9
J: TRBJ2-1

DNA: TGTGCCAGCAGTCCCCTCGGCTCCTACAATGAGCAGTTCTTC
CDR3: CASSPLGSYNEQFF
size: -
D: -
V: TRBV6-5
J: TRBJ2-1

DNA: TGTGCCAGCAGTGAAATCGGGAGGGGCTACGAGCAGTACTTC
CDR3: CASSEIGRGYEQYF
size: -
D: TRBD2
V: TRBV6-1
J: TRBJ2-7

DNA: TGTGCCAGCAGCTTAGGCCCAGGGGTGGAGCAGTACTTC
CDR3: CASSLGPGVEQYF
size: once
D: -
V: TRBV7-9
J: TRBJ2-7

DNA: TGTGCCAGCAGCTTCCTGCGTTACCCCAATGAGCAGTTCTTC
CDR3: CASSFLRYPNEQFF
size: -
D: -
V: TRBV5-5
J: TRBJ2-1

DNA: TGCGCCAGCAGGATCGCAGAACCCTACGGGCAGTACTTC
CDR3: CASRIAEPYGQYF
size: -
D: -
V: TRBV5-1
J: TRBJ2-7

DNA: TGTGCCAGCAGCTCCCGCCAGGGTGAGGAGACCCAGTACTTC
CDR3: CASSSRQGEETQYF
size: -
D: -
V: TRBV9
J: TRBJ2-5

DNA: TGTGCCAGCAGCCCAGGTCGGTGGGGACAGGCCACAGATACGCAGTATTTT
CDR3: CASSPGRWGQATDTQYF
size: -
D: TRBD1
V: TRBV11-2
J: TRBJ2-3

DNA: TGCGCCAGCAGGGACTTGGAGGCTGAAAAACTGTTTTTT
CDR3: CASRDLEAEKLFF
size: few
D: -
V: TRBV4-1
J: TRBJ1-4

DNA: TGTGCCAGCGGCAGGGCGAACACCGGGGAGCTGTTTTTT
CDR3: CASGRANTGELFF
size: -
D: -
V: TRBV9
J: TRBJ2-2

DNA: TGTGCCAGCAGCTTAGCGGGACCGATGGGCACAGATACGCAGTATTTT
CDR3: CASSLAGPMGTDTQYF
size: -
D: -
V: TRBV11-2
J: TRBJ2-3

DNA: TGCGCCAGCAGCTTGGCCCCTACCTATGAGCAGTTCTTC
CDR3: CASSLAPTYEQFF
size: -
D: -
V: TRBV5-1
J: TRBJ2-1

DNA: TGTGCCAGCAGCTTCACAGGGGACGGGAACACCATATATTTT
CDR3: CASSFTGDGNTIYF
size: once
D: TRBD1
V: TRBV7-9
J: TRBJ1-3

DNA: TGTGCCAGCAGTGAAGGGATTCGCATACCGGGGCCAACAAGGCAGCCCCAGCATTTT
CDR3: CASSEGIRIPGPTRQPQHF
size: once
D: -
V: TRBV6-1
J: TRBJ1-5

DNA: TGTGCAAGTCGACAAATAGGGATTGACAGGGGGTCATCCTACGAGCAGTACTTC
CDR3: CASRQIGIDRGSSYEQYF
size: -
D: -
V: TRBV12-2
J: TRBJ2-7

DNA: TGTGCCAGCAGCTCTACTACCAACAGGGGGCTCGAGCAGTACTTC
CDR3: CASSSTTNRGLEQYF
size: -
D: TRBD1
V: TRBV13
J: TRBJ2-7

DNA: TGTGCCAGCAGTTTTAGCGGGAGCGGGGAGACCCAGTACTTC
CDR3: CASSFSGSGETQYF
size: -
D: TRBD2
V: TRBV11-3
J: TRBJ2-5

DNA: TGTGCCAGCAGTATGCTCACTAGGCCAATTTTCTACGAGCAGTACTTC
CDR3: CASSMLTRPIFYEQYF
size: -
D: -
V: TRBV28
J: TRBJ2-7

DNA: TGTGCCAGCAGTCCGCATGAGGCAGGGACAACTAATGAAAAACTGTTTTTT
CDR3: CASSPHEAGTTNEKLFF
size: -
D: -
V: TRBV28
J: TRBJ1-4

DNA: TGTGCCAGCAGCCTTGGGTCGGGAGTCACTGCTTATGGCTACACCTTC
CDR3: CASSLGSGVTAYGYTF
size: -
D: -
V: TRBV7-9
J: TRBJ1-2

DNA: TGTGCCAGCAGCTTCTTGGGGACCCCGGTACCCTACGAGCAGTACTTC
CDR3: CASSFLGTPVPYEQYF
size: -
D: -
V: TRBV5-4
J: TRBJ2-7